Shown below are 21 T cell receptor beta chains from a single sample sequenced in a study of shared T cell receptors in the human thymus. Sequencing was performed with immunoSEQ multiplex PCR; in TCRdb, only in-frame clones are kept and a portion is missing. The repertoire holds 540,000 or so clones, with 75% to 80% as singletons. These sequences were also reported in another study, on human thymus T cells.

Sequencing used thymocytes. The origin of the receptors is a boy younger than two with a congenital heart defect.

This sequence joins TRBV7-6 and TRBJ1-1, with D tentatively TRBD1 (5 bases). There are 14 residues in the CDR3. V lost 5 bases to trimming and J lost 1 base, with 11 bases between them. The germline CDR1 and CDR2 sequences are SGHVS and FNYEAQ. The CDR3 DNA sequence: TGTGCCAGCAGCCCCTGTACAGGGAACACTGAAGCTTTCTTT. Protein: CASSPCTGNTEAFF.

V is TRBV4-3 and J is TRBJ1-4, with D possibly matching TRBD1 (5 bases). Germline CDR1 reads LGHNA; CDR2 reads YSLEER. The CDR3 runs 18 residues. With 1 base removed from V and 5 bases from J, the gap between germline ends came to 20 bases. The CDR3 sequence is CASSQVTDEGANNEKLFF. The CDR3 coding sequence is TGCGCCAGCAGCCAAGTGACAGATGAAGGGGCGAACAATGAAAAACTGTTTTTT.

The rearrangement joins TRBV6-5 to TRBJ2-5; TRBD1 aligns across 7 bases. The J call is in doubt because the DNA end fits TRBJ2-7 better. The CDR3 runs to 15 residues. Germline V gives CDR1 MNHEY, CDR2 SVGAGI. CDR3 amino acids: CASSYRQGREYEQYF. The CDR3 DNA reads TGTGCCAGCAGTTACCGACAGGGCCGAGAGTACGAGCAGTACTTC.

The chain is built from TRBV10-2 and TRBJ2-5; 12 bases map to TRBD2. Germline loops: CDR1 WSHSY, CDR2 SAAADI. With 3 bases clipped from V and 3 bases from J, the junction kept 2 bases outside the gene matches. The CDR3 totals 15 residues. The CDR3 DNA is TGCGCCAGCAGTGATAGGACTAGCGGGAAAGAGACCCAGTACTTC. As protein: CASSDRTSGKETQYF.

The rearrangement links TRBV15 to TRBJ2-5; 7 positions match TRBD1. This CDR3 region has 15 residues. V gave up 3 bases and J gave up 0 bases; unmatched junction bases: 4. The germline V gene has CDR1 LNHNV and CDR2 YYDKDF (reference sequence). The CDR3 here is CATSSGTDYQETQYF. As DNA, the CDR3 is TGTGCCACCAGCAGCGGGACAGATTACCAAGAGACCCAGTACTTC.

There are a few counts of this clone. This chain joins TRBV6-5 and TRBJ1-1; 7 bases match TRBD1. The CDR3 contains 13 residues. Germline CDR1 MNHEY, CDR2 SVGAGI. Trimming at V came to 7 bases and at J to 0 bases, leaving 2 bases not matched to a gene. The CDR3, as DNA: TGTGCCAGCATCGGGACAGTGAACACTGAAGCTTTCTTT. It translates to CASIGTVNTEAFF.

The DNA for the CDR3 is TGTGCCAGCAGCTTTTCAGCGTCCACCGGGGAGCTGTTTTTT. This encodes CASSFSASTGELFF. The J gene is TRBJ2-2, the V gene TRBV5-6; D not resolved. CDR1 and CDR2 from the germline V gene are SGHDT and YYEEEE. Trimming took off 2 bases at V and 4 bases at J, with 9 bases between the two ends. The CDR3 runs to 14 residues.

DNA for the CDR3: TGTGCCAGCAGTTACTCGAAGGACAGGCTGGGGGAGACCCAGTACTTC. It codes for CASSYSKDRLGETQYF. The rearrangement uses TRBV6-5 and TRBJ2-5, with 7 bases fitting TRBD1. The CDR3 is 16 residues long. The J segment lost 5 bases and the V segment lost 0 bases, leaving 9 bases of the junction unmatched. Germline-derived CDR1 and CDR2 are MNHEY and SVGAGI.

The chain couples TRBV11-1 to TRBJ2-7, with 10 bases lining up with TRBD2. The CDR3 is made up of 15 amino acids. With V trimmed by 6 bases and J by 0 bases, 5 bases remained unmatched. Germline V CDR1 and CDR2: SGHAT, FQDESV (reference sequence). CDR3 protein: CASRQAGGSSYEQYF. In DNA form, the CDR3 reads TGTGCCAGCAGACAAGCGGGAGGGAGCTCCTACGAGCAGTACTTC.

The rearrangement uses TRBV4-3 and TRBJ2-3; 9 bases match TRBD2. Trimming cost V 4 bases and J 6 bases; bases outside gene matches: 11. CDR1 LGHNA and CDR2 YSLEER come from the germline V gene. This CDR3 is 16 amino acids long. The CDR3 region has the DNA TGCGCCAGCAGCCGAACTAGCGGGCCTCCGGGTGATACGCAGTATTTT. Its protein is CASSRTSGPPGDTQYF.

The chain couples TRBV14 to TRBJ2-7, with 7 bases matching TRBD1. V lost 3 bases and J lost 4; bases outside the gene matches: 6. The germline gives CDR1 SGHDN, CDR2 FVKESK. This CDR3 has 14 residues. The CDR3 sequence is CASSQTGPEYEQYF. The CDR3 DNA follows: TGTGCCAGCAGCCAGACAGGGCCCGAGTACGAGCAGTACTTC.

V usage is TRBV10-3 and J usage is TRBJ1-5; TRBD1 matches at 9 bases. Germline values: CDR1 ENHRY, CDR2 SYGVKD. Germline trimming cut 10 bases from V and 4 bases from J; bases unmatched to any gene: 8. The CDR3 length is 14 residues. This CDR3 reads CATQPGTGNQPQHF. The CDR3 DNA follows: TGTGCCACCCAGCCCGGGACAGGGAATCAGCCCCAGCATTTT.

The chain has TRBV5-4 and TRBJ1-1, with a possible D match to TRBD1 (5 bases). Per germline, CDR1 SGHNT and CDR2 YYREEE (reference sequence). The CDR3 has 16 amino acids. V shed 1 base and J shed 2 bases, with 15 bases lying between them. The CDR3 region is CASSLSGKAPNTEAFF. The CDR3 region has the DNA TGTGCCAGCAGCTTGTCAGGGAAGGCCCCCAACACTGAAGCTTTCTTT.

This chain uses TRBV7-2 with TRBJ2-7; 14 nucleotides agree with TRBD2. Trimming cost V 0 bases and J 0 bases; bases outside gene matches: 10. CDR1 SGHTA and CDR2 FQGNSA come from the germline V gene. The CDR3 consists of 20 residues. CDR3 DNA sequence: TGTGCCAGCAGCTTAGCGGTAGGGACTAGCGGGAGTGTCATCTCCTACGAGCAGTACTTC. Protein sequence: CASSLAVGTSGSVISYEQYF.

This rearrangement joins TRBV6-5 to TRBJ2-3; possible D gene TRBD1, 5 bases. Germline lookup yields CDR1 MNHEY and CDR2 SVGAGI. CDR3 size: 15 residues. V lost 7 bases, J lost 6 bases, and 20 bases lay in between. The CDR3 sequence is CASTGNPPRWDTQYF. In DNA form, the CDR3 reads TGTGCCAGCACAGGGAACCCCCCCCGGTGGGATACGCAGTATTTT.

The V call is TRBV2, the J call TRBJ2-3; 7 nucleotides align to TRBD1. Germline CDR1 is SNHLY and CDR2 is FYNNEI. The junction had 12 bases not matched to a gene; V was cut back by 6 bases and J by 9 bases. The CDR3 covers 14 residues. CDR3 protein: CASRSGTEFGTQYF. The CDR3 nucleotides are TGTGCCAGCAGATCCGGGACAGAGTTCGGGACGCAGTATTTT.

This clone was counted once. In DNA form, the CDR3 reads TGCGCCAGCAGCCAAGATCTGACTCCGCGGGCAGAGACCCAGTACTTC. Encoded protein: CASSQDLTPRAETQYF. This chain connects TRBV4-3 to TRBJ2-5, with D perhaps TRBD2 (5 bases). CDR3 length equals 16 residues. V was clipped by 0 bases and J by 4 bases, with 15 bases between them. In germline, CDR1 is LGHNA, CDR2 YSLEER.

This clone was detected only once. The V and J genes are TRBV2 and TRBJ2-1, with 8 bases aligning to TRBD1. With V trimmed by 8 bases and J by 9 bases, 9 bases remained unmatched. Germline V gene data show CDR1 as SNHLY and CDR2 as FYNNEI. The CDR3 is 13 amino acids. This CDR3 is CASGQGALSEQFF. Written as DNA, the CDR3 is TGTGCCAGCGGTCAGGGGGCGCTTAGTGAGCAGTTCTTC.

The V and J genes are TRBV7-2 and TRBJ2-2, with TRBD2 matching over 12 bases. V dropped 6 bases and J dropped 1; count of bases not matched to a gene: 3. The germline CDR1 and CDR2 sequences are SGHTA and FQGNSA. CDR3 length: 16 amino acids. The CDR3 here is CASRRTSGKNTGELFF. The CDR3 DNA follows: TGTGCCAGCAGAAGGACTAGCGGGAAGAACACCGGGGAGCTGTTTTTT. The entire variable domain, with the rest obtained from reference TRBV7-2 and TRBJ2-2, is as follows: GAGVSQSPSNKVTEKGKDVELRCDPISGHTALYWYRQSLGQGLEFLIYFQGNSAPDKSGLPSDRFSAERTGGSVSTLTIQRTQQEDSAVYLCASRRTSGKNTGELFFGEGSRLTVL.

The J gene is TRBJ2-7, the V gene TRBV27; TRBD1 matches at 8 bases. The CDR3 totals 18 residues. Germline lookup yields CDR1 MNHEY and CDR2 SMNVEV (reference sequence). V was pared by 0 bases and J by 5 bases, with 15 bases of the junction left unmatched. CDR3 sequence: CASSLSSPMDRAVHEQYF. The CDR3 nucleotides read TGTGCCAGCAGTTTATCATCGCCCATGGACAGGGCCGTCCACGAGCAGTACTTC.

This sequence joins TRBV10-2 and TRBJ1-5; 9 bases fit TRBD1. Trimming cost V 6 bases and J 4 bases; bases outside gene matches: 1. The CDR3 has 13 amino acids. The germline CDR1 and CDR2 sequences are WSHSY and SAAADI. The DNA for the CDR3 is TGCGCCAGCAGAGGACAGGGGAATCAGCCCCAGCATTTT. This sequence encodes CASRGQGNQPQHF.